Here is one T cell receptor (beta chain) with its context. Its cognate antigen is unknown. The germline gene is not matched at one end of the junction; a read error may be the cause. The source of the sample is a study of T cell repertoires in cytomegalovirus infection. For the study at large: Shared public TCR beta signatures pointed to both CMV infection and a matching HLA type.

TCRdb reprocessed the reads via MiXCR and lists one record per CDR3 protein. Among under 800,000 distinct CDR3 sequences listed, 20% to 25% were seen once. The CDR3 is 16 residues long. Germline lookup yields CDR1 MNHEY and CDR2 SVGEGT. Overall study findings and caveats: People with CMV and the relevant HLA were identified by cumulative public TCR beta family frequency. In two of eight donors, the top clonotype was HLA-C-restricted CMV-specific.

The chain recombines TRBV6-2 or TRBV6-3 with TRBJ2-3; D possibly uses TRBD1 or TRBD2 (6 bases each). The clonotype originates from a human donor in good health (CMV status not recorded). Some clones in this sample may be carry-over from other donors' samples. Sequencing was done on a sample of CD8+ T cells from PBMCs. CDR3 protein: CASSYSSGGRTDTQCF. DNA of the CDR3: TGTGCCAGCAGTTACTCTTCCGGGGGAAGGACAGATACGCAGTGTTTT.